This T cell receptor (beta chain) was captured by sequencing in a study of T-cell reconstitution after alpha-beta-depleted transplantation in children. The authors prepared the TCRbeta library with unique molecular identifiers. TCRdb re-called the PCR reads with MiXCR, one entry per CDR3 protein. The sample has about 610,000 distinct CDR3 sequences, roughly a tenth seen once. This clonotype appeared a few times. CDR3 length equals 16 residues. CDR1 is LGHDT and CDR2 is YNNKEL in the germline V gene (reference sequence). Trimming cost V 1 base and J 5 bases, with 17 bases left between them. The specimen was PBMCs from the stem cell graft donor, collected from the stem cell graft. The receptor's source is a human donor who donated a stem cell graft to a child with acute myeloid leukemia. The V gene is TRBV3-1, the J gene TRBJ1-1, with TRBD1 as a possible D gene (6 bases). The CDR3 sequence is CASSQGPLDRGTEAFF. The CDR3 DNA follows: TGTGCCAGCAGCCAAGGGCCTCTGGACAGAGGAACTGAAGCTTTCTTT.